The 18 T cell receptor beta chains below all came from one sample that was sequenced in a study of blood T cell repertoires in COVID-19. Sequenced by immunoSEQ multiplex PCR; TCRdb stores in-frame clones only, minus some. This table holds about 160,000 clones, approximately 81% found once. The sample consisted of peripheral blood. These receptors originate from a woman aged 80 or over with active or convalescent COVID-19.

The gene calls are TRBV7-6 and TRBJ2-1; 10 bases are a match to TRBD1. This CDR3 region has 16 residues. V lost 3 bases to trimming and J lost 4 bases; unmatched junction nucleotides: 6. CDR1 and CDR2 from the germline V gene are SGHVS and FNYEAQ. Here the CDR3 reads CASSFNPGQGYNEQFF. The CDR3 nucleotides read TGTGCCAGCAGCTTTAATCCGGGACAGGGGTACAATGAGCAGTTCTTC.

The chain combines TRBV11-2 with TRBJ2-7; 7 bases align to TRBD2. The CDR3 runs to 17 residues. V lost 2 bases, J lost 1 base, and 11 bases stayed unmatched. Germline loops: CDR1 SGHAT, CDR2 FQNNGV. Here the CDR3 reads CASSLTLPAGTSYEQYF. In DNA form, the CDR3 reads TGTGCCAGCAGCTTAACCCTCCCAGCGGGAACTTCCTACGAGCAGTACTTC.

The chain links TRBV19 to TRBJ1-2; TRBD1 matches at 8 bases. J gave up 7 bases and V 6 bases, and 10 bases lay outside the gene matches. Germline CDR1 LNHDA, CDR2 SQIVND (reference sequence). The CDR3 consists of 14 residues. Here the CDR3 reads CASSTKDRVFGYTF. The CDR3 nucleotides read TGTGCCAGTAGCACCAAGGACAGGGTATTTGGCTACACCTTC.

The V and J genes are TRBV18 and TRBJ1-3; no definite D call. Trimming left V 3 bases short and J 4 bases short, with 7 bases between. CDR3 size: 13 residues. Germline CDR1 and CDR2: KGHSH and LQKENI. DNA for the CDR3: TGTGCCAGCTCACCCCAACAGGGAAACACCATATATTTT. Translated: CASSPQQGNTIYF.

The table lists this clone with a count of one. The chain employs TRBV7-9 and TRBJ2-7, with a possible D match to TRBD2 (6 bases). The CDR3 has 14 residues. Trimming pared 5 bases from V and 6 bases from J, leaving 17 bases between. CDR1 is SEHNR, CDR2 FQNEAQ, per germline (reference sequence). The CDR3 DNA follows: TGTGCCAGCAGCGTAAGTTGGCGGGATATCGAGCAGTACTTC. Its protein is CASSVSWRDIEQYF.

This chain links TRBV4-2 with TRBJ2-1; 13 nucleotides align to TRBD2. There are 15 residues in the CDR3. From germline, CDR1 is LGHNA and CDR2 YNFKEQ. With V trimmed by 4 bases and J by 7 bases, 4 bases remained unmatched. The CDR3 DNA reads TGTGCCAGCAGCCTCGGGACTAGCGGGAAGAATGAGCAGTTCTTC. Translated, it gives CASSLGTSGKNEQFF.

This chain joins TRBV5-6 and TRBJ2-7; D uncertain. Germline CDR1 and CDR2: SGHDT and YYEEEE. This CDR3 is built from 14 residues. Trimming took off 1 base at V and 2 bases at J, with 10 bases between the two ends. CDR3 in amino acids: CASSLRGRTYEQYF. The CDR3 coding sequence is TGTGCCAGCAGCTTGCGTGGCAGGACCTACGAGCAGTACTTC.

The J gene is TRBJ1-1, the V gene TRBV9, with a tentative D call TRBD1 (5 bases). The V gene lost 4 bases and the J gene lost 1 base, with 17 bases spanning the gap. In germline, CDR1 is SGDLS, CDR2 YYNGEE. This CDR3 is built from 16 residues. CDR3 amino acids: CASSKGSLGSNTEAFF. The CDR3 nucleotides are TGTGCCAGCAGCAAGGGGTCTCTAGGGTCGAACACTGAAGCTTTCTTT.

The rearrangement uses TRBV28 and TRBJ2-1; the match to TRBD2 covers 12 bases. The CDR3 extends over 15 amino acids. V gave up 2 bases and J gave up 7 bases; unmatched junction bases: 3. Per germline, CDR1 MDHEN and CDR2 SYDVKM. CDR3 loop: CASSLRLAGGNEQFF. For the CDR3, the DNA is TGTGCCAGCAGTTTACGGCTAGCGGGAGGGAATGAGCAGTTCTTC.

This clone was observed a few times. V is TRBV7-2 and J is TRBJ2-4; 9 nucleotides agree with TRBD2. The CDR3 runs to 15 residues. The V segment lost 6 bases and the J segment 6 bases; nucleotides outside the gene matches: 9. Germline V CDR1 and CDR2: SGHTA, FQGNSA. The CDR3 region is CASRRIELAGNIQYF. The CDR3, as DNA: TGTGCCAGCAGACGTATAGAACTAGCGGGAAACATTCAGTACTTC.

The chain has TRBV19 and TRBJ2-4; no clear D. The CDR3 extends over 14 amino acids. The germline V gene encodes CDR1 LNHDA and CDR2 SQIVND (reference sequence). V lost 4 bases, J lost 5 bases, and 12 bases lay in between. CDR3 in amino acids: CASSTVYPQNIQYF. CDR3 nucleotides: TGTGCCAGTAGTACTGTCTACCCACAAAACATTCAGTACTTC.

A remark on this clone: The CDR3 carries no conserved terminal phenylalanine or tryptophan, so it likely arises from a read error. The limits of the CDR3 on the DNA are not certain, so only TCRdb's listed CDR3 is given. This CDR3 reads CASSVQLRDRI. The chain joins TRBV9 to TRBJ1-1; TRBD1, the table's D call, lacks a check against the DNA. The length of the CDR3 is 11 amino acids, counting both ends. Germline V gene sequence: CDR1 SGDLS, CDR2 YYNGEE.

The CDR3 is CASSTHSGDSTF. The CDR3, as DNA: TGTGCCAGCAGCACGCACTCCGGGGATAGCACCTTC. The chain joins TRBV5-4 to TRBJ1-2; D is ambiguous. Germline V gene sequence: CDR1 SGHNT, CDR2 YYREEE (reference sequence). The CDR3 covers 12 residues. The V end lost 4 bases, the J end lost 13 bases, and 17 bases lay between the germline ends.

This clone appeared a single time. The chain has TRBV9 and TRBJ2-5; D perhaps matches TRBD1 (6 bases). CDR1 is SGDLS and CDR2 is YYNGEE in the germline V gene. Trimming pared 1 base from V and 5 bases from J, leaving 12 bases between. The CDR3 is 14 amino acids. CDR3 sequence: CASSVTGLRETQYF. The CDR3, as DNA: TGTGCCAGCAGCGTAACAGGGTTAAGGGAGACCCAGTACTTC.

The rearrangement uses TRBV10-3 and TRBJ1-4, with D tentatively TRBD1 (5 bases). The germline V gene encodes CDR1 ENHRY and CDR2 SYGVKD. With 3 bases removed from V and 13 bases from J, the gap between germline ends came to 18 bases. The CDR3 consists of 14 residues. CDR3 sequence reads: CAISDSSFRGRLFF. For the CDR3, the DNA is TGTGCCATCAGTGACTCATCATTTCGGGGGAGACTGTTTTTT.

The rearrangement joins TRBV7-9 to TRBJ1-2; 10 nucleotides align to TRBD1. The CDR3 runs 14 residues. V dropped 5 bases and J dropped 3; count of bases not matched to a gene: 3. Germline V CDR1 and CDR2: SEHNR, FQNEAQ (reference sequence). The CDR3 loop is CASSPGTGDYGYTF. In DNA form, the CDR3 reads TGTGCCAGCAGCCCCGGGACAGGGGACTATGGCTACACCTTC.

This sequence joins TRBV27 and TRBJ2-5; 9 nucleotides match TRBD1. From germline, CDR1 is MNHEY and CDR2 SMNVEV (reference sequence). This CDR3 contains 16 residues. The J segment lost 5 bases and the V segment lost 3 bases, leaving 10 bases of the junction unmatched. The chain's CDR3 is CASSFLTGGLSETQYF. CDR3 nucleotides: TGTGCCAGCAGTTTTTTGACAGGGGGATTGTCGGAGACCCAGTACTTC.

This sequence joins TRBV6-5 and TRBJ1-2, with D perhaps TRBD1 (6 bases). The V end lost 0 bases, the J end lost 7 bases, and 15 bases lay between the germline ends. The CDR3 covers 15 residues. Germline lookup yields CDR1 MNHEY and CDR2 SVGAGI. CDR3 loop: CASSYSRGGLGGYTF. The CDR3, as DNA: TGTGCCAGCAGTTACTCCCGCGGGGGGCTGGGTGGCTACACCTTC.